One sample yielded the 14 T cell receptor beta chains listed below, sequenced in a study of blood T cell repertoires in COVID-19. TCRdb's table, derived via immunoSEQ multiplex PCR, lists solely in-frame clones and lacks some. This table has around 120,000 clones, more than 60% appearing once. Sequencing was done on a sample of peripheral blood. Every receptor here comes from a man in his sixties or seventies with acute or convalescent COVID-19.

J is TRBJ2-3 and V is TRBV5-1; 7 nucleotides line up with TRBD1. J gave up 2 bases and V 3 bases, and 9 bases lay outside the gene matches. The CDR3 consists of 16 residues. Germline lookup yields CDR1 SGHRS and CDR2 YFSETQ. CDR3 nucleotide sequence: TGCGCCAGCAGCTGGGACAGCAGTACGCCCACAGATACGCAGTATTTT. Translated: CASSWDSSTPTDTQYF.

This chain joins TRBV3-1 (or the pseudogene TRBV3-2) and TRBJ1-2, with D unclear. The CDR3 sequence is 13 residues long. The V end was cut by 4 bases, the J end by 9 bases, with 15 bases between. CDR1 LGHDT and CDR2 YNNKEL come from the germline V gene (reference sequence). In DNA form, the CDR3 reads TGTGCCAGCAGCCTAAGTGAGGGTTATAGCTACACCTTC. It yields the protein CASSLSEGYSYTF.

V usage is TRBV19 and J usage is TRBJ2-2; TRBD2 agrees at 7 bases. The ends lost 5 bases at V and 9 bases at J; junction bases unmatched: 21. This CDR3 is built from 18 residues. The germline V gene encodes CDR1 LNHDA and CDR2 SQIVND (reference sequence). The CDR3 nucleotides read TGTGCCAGTAGTCCCCCGGGGGGAACAGGCGCGGGCGGGCGGGAGCTGTTTTTT. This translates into CASSPPGGTGAGGRELFF. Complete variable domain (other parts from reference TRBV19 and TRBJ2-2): DGGITQSPKYLFRKEGQNVTLSCEQNLNHDAMYWYRQDPGQGLRLIYYSQIVNDFQKGDIAEGYSVSREKKESFPLTVTSAQKNPTAFYLCASSPPGGTGAGGRELFFGEGSRLTVL.

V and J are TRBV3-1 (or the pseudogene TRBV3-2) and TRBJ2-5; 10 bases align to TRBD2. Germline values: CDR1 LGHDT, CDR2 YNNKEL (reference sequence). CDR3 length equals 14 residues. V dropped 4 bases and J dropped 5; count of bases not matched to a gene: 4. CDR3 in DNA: TGTGCCAGCAGCCTTAGCGGGGGGAGGGAGACCCAGTACTTC. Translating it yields CASSLSGGRETQYF.

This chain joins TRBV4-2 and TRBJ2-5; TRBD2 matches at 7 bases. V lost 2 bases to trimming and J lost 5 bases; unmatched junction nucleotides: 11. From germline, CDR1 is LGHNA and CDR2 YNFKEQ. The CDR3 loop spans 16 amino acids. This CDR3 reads CASSQYIGGSGETQYF. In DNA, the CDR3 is TGTGCCAGCAGCCAATATATCGGGGGGTCAGGGGAGACCCAGTACTTC.

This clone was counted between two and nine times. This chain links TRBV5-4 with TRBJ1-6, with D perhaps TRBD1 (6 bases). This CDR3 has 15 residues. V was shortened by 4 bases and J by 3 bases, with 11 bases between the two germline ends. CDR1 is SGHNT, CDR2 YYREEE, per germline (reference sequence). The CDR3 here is CASSLQGSYNSPLHF. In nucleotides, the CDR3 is TGTGCCAGCAGCCTGCAGGGGAGCTATAATTCACCCCTCCACTTT.

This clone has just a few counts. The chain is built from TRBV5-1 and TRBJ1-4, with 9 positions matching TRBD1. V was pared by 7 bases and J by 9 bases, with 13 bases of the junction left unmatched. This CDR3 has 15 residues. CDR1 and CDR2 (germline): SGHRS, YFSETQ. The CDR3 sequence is CASALRPGQGQKLFF. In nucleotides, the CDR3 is TGCGCCAGCGCTCTAAGACCGGGACAGGGCCAAAAACTGTTTTTT.

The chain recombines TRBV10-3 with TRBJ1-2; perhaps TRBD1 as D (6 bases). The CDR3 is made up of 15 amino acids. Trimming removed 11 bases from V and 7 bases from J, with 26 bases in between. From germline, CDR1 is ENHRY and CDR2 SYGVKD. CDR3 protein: CAVTSGGNYRIGYTF. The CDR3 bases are TGTGCCGTAACTTCGGGGGGCAACTACCGTATTGGCTACACCTTC.

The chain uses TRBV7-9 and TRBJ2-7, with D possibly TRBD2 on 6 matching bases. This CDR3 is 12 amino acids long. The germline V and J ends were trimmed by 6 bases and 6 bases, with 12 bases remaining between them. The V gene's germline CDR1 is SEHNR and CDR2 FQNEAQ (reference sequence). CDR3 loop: CASRQGGFEQYF. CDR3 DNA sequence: TGTGCCAGCAGGCAGGGAGGTTTCGAGCAGTACTTC.

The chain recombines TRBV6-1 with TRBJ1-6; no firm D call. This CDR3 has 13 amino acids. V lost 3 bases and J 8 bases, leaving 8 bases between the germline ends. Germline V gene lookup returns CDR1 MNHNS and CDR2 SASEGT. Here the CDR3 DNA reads TGTGCCAGCAGTGATACAGCAGATTCACCCCTCCACTTT. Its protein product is CASSDTADSPLHF.

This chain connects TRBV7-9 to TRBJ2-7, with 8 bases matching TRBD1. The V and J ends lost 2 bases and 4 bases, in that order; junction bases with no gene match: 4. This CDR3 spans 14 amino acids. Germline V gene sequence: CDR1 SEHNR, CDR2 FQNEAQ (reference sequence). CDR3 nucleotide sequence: TGTGCCAGCAGCTTAACACAGGGGGTGTACGAGCAGTACTTC. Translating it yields CASSLTQGVYEQYF.

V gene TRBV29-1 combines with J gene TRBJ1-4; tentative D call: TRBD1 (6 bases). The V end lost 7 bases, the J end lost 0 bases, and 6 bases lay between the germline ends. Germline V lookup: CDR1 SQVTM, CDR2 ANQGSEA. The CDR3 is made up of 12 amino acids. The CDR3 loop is CSGQATNEKLFF. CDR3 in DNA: TGCAGCGGACAGGCAACTAATGAAAAACTGTTTTTT.

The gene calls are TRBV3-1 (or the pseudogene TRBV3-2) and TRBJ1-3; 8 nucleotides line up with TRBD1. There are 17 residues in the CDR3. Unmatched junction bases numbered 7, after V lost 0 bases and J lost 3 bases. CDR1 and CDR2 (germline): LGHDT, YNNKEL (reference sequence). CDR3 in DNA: TGTGCCAGCAGCCAAGATCAGCAGGGGGCGTTTGGAAACACCATATATTTT. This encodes CASSQDQQGAFGNTIYF.

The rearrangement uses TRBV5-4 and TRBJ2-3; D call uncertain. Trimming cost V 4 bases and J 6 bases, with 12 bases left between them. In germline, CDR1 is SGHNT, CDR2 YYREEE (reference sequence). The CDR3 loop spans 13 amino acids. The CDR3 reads CASSRSDTDTQYF. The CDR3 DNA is TGTGCCAGCAGCCGATCTGACACGGATACGCAGTATTTT.